Detailed here is one T cell receptor (beta chain). In the source study's methods: It was from reference gene primer amplification that nucleated cell counts were estimated. The assay was immunoSEQ multiplex PCR, and TCRdb's table has in-frame clones only and misses some. The DNA gave D and trimming, while V, J and clone size come from that table. The sample lists some 250,000 clones, approximately 83% occurring once. The sample originates from a study of blood T cell repertoires in COVID-19. Across the whole study: Acute and convalescent COVID-19 samples came from the United States, Italy and Spain.

Germline CDR1 reads SGHTA; CDR2 reads FQGNSA. V was clipped by 4 bases and J by 5 bases, with 8 bases between them. This CDR3 contains 13 residues. The clonotype was recovered from a man aged 45-60 years with active or convalescent COVID-19. The sequencing sample was made of peripheral blood. The rearrangement links TRBV7-2 to TRBJ1-4; the D is unclear. The CDR3 sequence: CASSSSTNEKLFF. In DNA form, the CDR3 reads TGTGCCAGCAGCTCGAGTACCAATGAAAAACTGTTTTTT. The full variable domain, with the rest looked up from reference TRBV7-2 and TRBJ1-4, is GAGVSQSPSNKVTEKGKDVELRCDPISGHTALYWYRQSLGQGLEFLIYFQGNSAPDKSGLPSDRFSAERTGGSVSTLTIQRTQQEDSAVYLCASSSSTNEKLFFGSGTQLSVL.